A selection of T cell receptor beta chains follows, all from one sample in a study of OX40 agonist ivuxolimab in advanced cancers. Clones were read by immunoSEQ multiplex PCR, and TCRdb kept only the in-frame ones, dropping some. The sample has 60,000 to 70,000 clones, around four fifths seen once. The specimen comprised CD4+ or CD8+ T cells sorted from blood, sampled in a trial of the OX40 agonist ivuxolimab. These receptors were collected from an adult with an advanced solid tumor such as melanoma, head and neck, liver or kidney cancer. Each CDR3 is given with its conserved first and last residue. A D gene is named only where the DNA matches it firmly. Clone size, where shown, is once, few, many, or a class for clones that have expanded.

v_gene: TRBV28; abundance: NA; d_gene: NA; j_gene: TRBJ2-6; CDR3aa: CASSLTYIRQTDDSGANVLTF; CDR3nt: TGTGCCAGCAGCCTAACTTATATTAGACAGACGGATGACTCTGGGGCCAACGTCCTGACTTTC
v_gene: TRBV5-1; abundance: NA; d_gene: TRBD1; j_gene: TRBJ1-1; CDR3aa: CASSLQGADTEAFF; CDR3nt: TGCGCCAGCAGCTTACAGGGGGCCGACACTGAAGCTTTCTTT
v_gene: TRBV5-1; abundance: NA; d_gene: TRBD1; j_gene: TRBJ1-4; CDR3aa: CASSPGQTTNEKLFF; CDR3nt: TGCGCCAGCAGCCCGGGACAGACAACTAATGAAAAACTGTTTTTT
v_gene: TRBV6-5; abundance: NA; d_gene: TRBD2; j_gene: TRBJ2-3; CDR3aa: CASSRLAGFTDTQYF; CDR3nt: TGTGCCAGCAGTCGGCTAGCGGGGTTCACAGATACGCAGTATTTT
v_gene: TRBV9; abundance: NA; d_gene: TRBD1; j_gene: TRBJ2-4; CDR3aa: CASSGGGQGRNIQYF; CDR3nt: TGTGCCAGCAGCGGAGGCGGACAGGGTCGAAACATTCAGTACTTC
v_gene: TRBV2; abundance: NA; d_gene: TRBD1; j_gene: TRBJ2-2; CDR3aa: CASKDRAVNTGELFF; CDR3nt: TGTGCCAGCAAAGACAGGGCCGTGAACACCGGGGAGCTGTTTTTT
v_gene: TRBV15; abundance: NA; d_gene: NA; j_gene: TRBJ2-5; CDR3aa: CATSRELKETQYF; CDR3nt: TGTGCCACCAGCAGAGAGTTGAAAGAGACCCAGTACTTC
v_gene: TRBV5-1; abundance: NA; d_gene: TRBD2; j_gene: TRBJ2-1; CDR3aa: CASSFRLAGGGSYNEQFF; CDR3nt: TGCGCCAGCAGCTTCCGACTAGCGGGAGGAGGGTCCTACAATGAGCAGTTCTTC
v_gene: TRBV10-3; abundance: NA; d_gene: NA; j_gene: TRBJ2-1; CDR3aa: CAISDGGTSGNEQFF; CDR3nt: TGTGCCATCAGTGACGGCGGGACCTCCGGGAATGAGCAGTTCTTC
v_gene: TRBV27; abundance: few; d_gene: NA; j_gene: TRBJ2-5; CDR3aa: CASRTGNLVQETQYF; CDR3nt: TGTGCCAGCAGGACCGGGAACCTGGTACAAGAGACCCAGTACTTC
v_gene: TRBV6-6; abundance: NA; d_gene: NA; j_gene: TRBJ1-1; CDR3aa: CASSLRNRGTEAFF; CDR3nt: TGTGCCAGCAGTTTGCGTAATAGGGGGACTGAAGCTTTCTTT
v_gene: TRBV11-2; abundance: once; d_gene: NA; j_gene: TRBJ1-3; CDR3aa: CASSPLGMTSGNTIYF; CDR3nt: TGTGCCAGCTCCCCCCTGGGAATGACTTCCGGAAACACCATATATTTT
v_gene: TRBV6-5; abundance: NA; d_gene: TRBD1; j_gene: TRBJ2-7; CDR3aa: CASSSLGQASSYEQYF; CDR3nt: TGTGCCAGCAGTTCATTGGGACAGGCGAGCTCCTACGAGCAGTACTTC
v_gene: TRBV7-2; abundance: NA; d_gene: NA; j_gene: TRBJ1-2; CDR3aa: CASSSTTANYGYTF; CDR3nt: TGTGCCAGCAGCTCTACGACAGCTAATTATGGCTACACCTTC
v_gene: TRBV30; abundance: NA; d_gene: NA; j_gene: TRBJ2-7; CDR3aa: CAWSARDRLSYEQYF; CDR3nt: TGTGCCTGGAGCGCTCGGGACCGGCTCTCCTACGAGCAGTACTTC